The 11 T cell receptor beta chains listed next were all sequenced from one sample in a study of blood T cell repertoires in COVID-19 (dated by TCRdb to 2018 to 2020). The library was generated by the immunoSEQ multiplex PCR assay. TCRdb stores this immuneACCESS table with in-frame sequences only. Part of the clones is absent; in the studies checked, under half of the shortfall reflects unresolved V genes, and no reason is known for the rest. The sample data list 150,000 to 200,000 clones, and approximately 90% of these were observed just once. The ten biggest clones cover 1.5% to 2% of the sample. Sequencing input: peripheral blood. These receptors all come from a man aged 18 to 29 who had recovered from COVID-19.

The chain has TRBV28 and TRBJ2-3, with 8 bases identical to TRBD2. The CDR3 loop spans 16 amino acids. J gave up 1 base and V 4 bases, and 7 bases lay outside the gene matches. Germline CDR1 reads MDHEN; CDR2 reads SYDVKM. The DNA of the CDR3 is TGTGCCAGCAGTTCCCCCCAAGCGGGAGGCACAGATACGCAGTATTTT. Translation: CASSSPQAGGTDTQYF.

This clone has more than one count but fewer than ten. This chain links TRBV10-3 with TRBJ1-1; perhaps TRBD1 as D (5 bases). Trimming removed 10 bases from V and 5 bases from J, with 14 bases in between. There are 12 residues in the CDR3. Germline V gives CDR1 ENHRY, CDR2 SYGVKD. In DNA, the CDR3 is TGTGCCACAATTTCTTCAGGGACTGAAGCTTTCTTT. It encodes CATISSGTEAFF.

The chain recombines TRBV28 with TRBJ2-7, with 9 bases matching TRBD1. The CDR3 sequence is 15 residues long. V was clipped by 8 bases and J by 5 bases; unmatched bases: 13. Germline-derived CDR1 and CDR2 are MDHEN and SYDVKM. CDR3 residues: CASGGGQGNIDEQYF. In nucleotides, the CDR3 is TGTGCCAGCGGGGGAGGACAGGGGAATATAGACGAGCAGTACTTC.

This chain links TRBV6-5 with TRBJ2-1; possibly TRBD1 for D (6 bases). Trimming took off 2 bases at V and 16 bases at J, with 18 bases between the two ends. Germline V gene sequence: CDR1 MNHEY, CDR2 SVGAGI. This CDR3 is built from 13 residues. CDR3: CASSYPKLGGLFF. CDR3 in DNA: TGTGCCAGCAGTTACCCCAAACTAGGGGGTTTATTCTTC.

This chain links TRBV19 with TRBJ2-6; 9 nucleotides align to TRBD2. The CDR3 contains 17 residues. Germline loops: CDR1 LNHDA, CDR2 SQIVND (reference sequence). Trimming removed 5 bases from V and 1 base from J; junction bases left unmatched: 6. The chain's CDR3 is CASSYSGRGSGANVLTF. The CDR3 DNA sequence: TGTGCCAGTAGTTATAGCGGGAGAGGATCTGGGGCCAACGTCCTGACTTTC. Combining the CDR3 with reference TRBV19 and TRBJ2-6 gives the whole variable domain DGGITQSPKYLFRKEGQNVTLSCEQNLNHDAMYWYRQDPGQGLRLIYYSQIVNDFQKGDIAEGYSVSREKKESFPLTVTSAQKNPTAFYLCASSYSGRGSGANVLTFGAGSRLTVL.

The chain is built from TRBV19 and TRBJ1-4; D is possibly TRBD1 (6 bases). Trimming stripped 9 bases from V and 7 bases from J, with 18 bases between. Germline CDR1 reads LNHDA; CDR2 reads SQIVND (reference sequence). The CDR3 spans 14 residues. The CDR3 sequence: CASSQGGLAEKLFF. CDR3 DNA sequence: TGTGCCAGCTCTCAAGGGGGTTTGGCTGAAAAACTGTTTTTT.

This chain links TRBV19 with TRBJ2-1, with 11 bases matching TRBD2. The germline CDR1 and CDR2 sequences are LNHDA and SQIVND (reference sequence). The CDR3 spans 15 residues. V trimming: 5 bases; J trimming: 4 bases; junction bases outside the gene matches: 4. CDR3 sequence: CASSHRTSGYNEQFF. CDR3 coding DNA: TGTGCCAGTAGTCACCGGACTAGCGGGTACAATGAGCAGTTCTTC.

The chain couples TRBV19 to TRBJ1-4, with D unclear. Looked up from germline, CDR1 is LNHDA and CDR2 is SQIVND (reference sequence). The CDR3 is made up of 15 amino acids. Trimming shortened V by 6 bases and J by 0 bases, and 11 bases separated the two germline ends. CDR3 in amino acids: CASRPLKATNEKLFF. The CDR3 DNA reads TGTGCCAGTAGACCCCTAAAAGCAACTAATGAAAAACTGTTTTTT.

In this sample, this clone turned up once. The chain couples TRBV6-5 to TRBJ2-1, with 9 bases aligning to TRBD2. The CDR3 spans 15 residues. V shed 6 bases and J 6 bases; nucleotides not matched to a gene: 9. Germline CDR1 is MNHEY and CDR2 is SVGAGI. In DNA form, the CDR3 reads TGTGCCAGCAGCGATAGCGGGAGCACGGGCAATGAGCAGTTCTTC. Translating gives CASSDSGSTGNEQFF.

The chain joins TRBV5-1 to TRBJ1-6; D is perhaps TRBD1 (5 bases). The CDR3 has 16 residues. Germline values: CDR1 SGHRS, CDR2 YFSETQ. V lost 4 bases to trimming and J lost 0 bases, with 11 bases between them. The CDR3 coding sequence is TGCGCCAGCAGCCCAGGCAGGGACTCCTATAATTCACCCCTCCACTTT. Amino acids: CASSPGRDSYNSPLHF.

The gene calls are TRBV5-4 and TRBJ2-2; no firm D call. V lost 2 bases and J lost 5, with 10 bases in between. The length of the CDR3 is 14 residues. Germline V gene lookup returns CDR1 SGHNT and CDR2 YYREEE (reference sequence). This CDR3 is CASSLGQVTGELFF. As DNA, the CDR3 is TGTGCCAGCAGCTTAGGTCAGGTTACCGGGGAGCTGTTTTTT. Combining the CDR3 with reference TRBV5-4 and TRBJ2-2 gives the whole variable domain ETGVTQSPTHLIKTRGQQVTLRCSSQSGHNTVSWYQQALGQGPQFIFQYYREEENGRGNFPPRFSGLQFPNYSSELNVNALELDDSALYLCASSLGQVTGELFFGEGSRLTVL.